The 7 T cell receptor beta chains in this list originate from one sample, sequenced in a study of CD8+CD57+ T cells in acquired aplastic anemia. Genomic DNA, serving as template, underwent TCR beta VDJ and CDR3 profiling. TCRdb redid the calling of the reads with MiXCR, one entry per CDR3 protein. Of just over 400,000 distinct CDR3 sequences listed, about two thirds are singletons. The material sequenced was sorted CD4+, CD8+, or CD8+CD57+ T cells (not recorded which) from PBMCs. Receptors originate from a human donor in good health, serving as a control.

Regarding this clonotype: A much larger clonotype is one base distant, so this may be a read error. V usage is TRBV6-1 and J usage is TRBJ2-5; D is unresolved. The CDR3 runs 14 residues. V dropped 6 bases and J dropped 0 bases, with 11 bases sitting between them. Germline CDR1 MNHNS, CDR2 SASEGT. CDR3 loop: CASRPGRNQETQYF. The CDR3 bases are TGTGCCAGCAGGCCAGGACGGAACCAAGAGACCCAGTACTTC.

This sequence joins TRBV24-1 and TRBJ2-7; a possible D gene is TRBD2 (6 bases). From germline, CDR1 is KGHDR and CDR2 SFDVKD. The CDR3 sequence is 16 residues long. V gave up 4 bases and J gave up 10 bases, with 25 bases separating them. Here the CDR3 reads CATSDPRHPRDYAQYF. CDR3 sequence (DNA): TGTGCCACCAGTGACCCGCGACACCCGCGGGATTACGCCCAGTACTTC.

Remarks on this clonotype: One junction end does not reproduce the germline sequence, and a read error may be involved. The gene calls are TRBV7-2 and TRBJ1-1; D remains unclear. CDR3 length equals 14 residues. Germline CDR1 is SGHTA and CDR2 is FQGNSA. The CDR3 region is CASNVDRKATDAFF. The CDR3 DNA follows: TGTGCCAGCAACGTGGATCGTAAGGCCACTGATGCTTTCTTT.

This rearrangement joins TRBV5-1 to TRBJ1-5, with unresolved D. Per the germline V gene, CDR1 is SGHRS and CDR2 is YFSETQ. This CDR3 region has 15 residues. V lost 2 bases and J lost 1, with 10 bases in between. The CDR3: CASSFNSGSNQPQHF. The CDR3 nucleotides read TGCGCCAGCAGCTTCAATTCCGGGAGCAATCAGCCCCAGCATTTT.

Concerning this clonotype: One end of the junction is discordant with germline, which a read error may explain. The chain combines TRBV20-1 with TRBJ1-2; D might be TRBD1 (6 bases). CDR3 length equals 12 residues. Germline CDR1 reads DFQATT; CDR2 reads SNEGSKA (reference sequence). The CDR3 DNA reads as TGCAGTGCCCCTCTGGGGGGCGATGGCAACACCTTC. The encoded protein is CSAPLGGDGNTF.

This clonotype was seen many times. The chain joins TRBV7-2 to TRBJ2-7; TRBD1 aligns across 7 bases. The length of the CDR3 is 15 residues. The germline CDR1 and CDR2 sequences are SGHTA and FQGNSA. The junction had 8 bases not matched to a gene; V was cut back by 5 bases and J by 1 base. The CDR3 protein is CASSKPRGSSYEQYF. The CDR3 DNA is TGTGCCAGCAGCAAGCCCAGGGGGAGTTCCTACGAGCAGTACTTC.

The chain uses TRBV20-1 and TRBJ1-4, with D hard to call. Germline loops: CDR1 DFQATT, CDR2 SNEGSKA (reference sequence). Trimming cost V 6 bases and J 6 bases, with 11 bases left between them. The CDR3 extends over 12 amino acids. The CDR3 protein is CSASLSDEKLFF. The CDR3 nucleotides are TGCAGTGCATCGTTGTCCGATGAAAAACTGTTTTTT.